One TCR beta chain is described in this entry. Its antigen is currently unknown. This CDR3 contains 16 residues. CDR1 and CDR2 from the germline V gene are SGDLS and YYNGEE. V shed 4 bases, J shed 3 bases, and the junction held 11 bases outside the gene matches. This entry is derived from a study of T-cell memory formation after mild COVID-19. Whole-study findings and limits: CD4+ contracting clones were mainly CM and EM; CD8+ ones, EMRA.

Each CDR3 protein is one row after TCRdb ran MiXCR on the 5' RACE reads. The data hold around 300,000 distinct CDR3 sequences, with about a sixth observed a single time. The TCR comes from a man younger than 30 who had mild COVID-19 (a few samples of this study predate the infection). Cell type and time point are not known. Sequenced material: PBMCs or a T cell subset sorted from them (not recorded which). The V call is TRBV9, the J call TRBJ2-3; the match to TRBD1 covers 7 bases. Here the CDR3 reads CASSPPWGRGTDTQYF. The CDR3 region has the DNA TGTGCCAGCAGCCCCCCCTGGGGCAGGGGGACAGATACGCAGTATTTT.